Sequencing of this TCR beta chain was carried out in a study of T-cell memory formation after mild COVID-19 (dated by TCRdb to the early 2020s). Background for the entire study: TCR sequence clusters from the two donors were found to be largely donor specific. In a couple of donors, T-cell clones that expanded and contracted after mild COVID-19 were tracked by sequencing TCRalpha and TCRbeta repertoires over time. Two young, previously healthy adult volunteers made up the cohort, one male and one female. What the authors observed across the whole study: Contracting CD4+ clones turned up mainly in the CM and EM memory subsets, whereas EMRA was where CD8+ clones were enriched. The detection of some responding clones in pre-infection memory suggests that pre-existing cross-reactive memory T cells joined the SARS-CoV-2 response. SARS-CoV-2 specificity was not confirmed for the second-wave clones peaking on day 37. From day 15 to 85, contracting clones showed balanced CD4/CD8 phenotypes, whereas a second wave of clones that expanded from day 15 to 37 leaned towards CD4+. Only a couple of mild cases were covered by the study, and larger cohorts that include severe cases with pre-infection samples were considered necessary.

The CDR3 has 16 amino acids, counting the end cysteine and phenylalanine. Here the CDR3 DNA is all that survives: 48 bases in frame from base 1. The germline V gene gives CDR1 as MGHRA and CDR2 as YSYEKL. The V and J ends are trimmed by 4 bases and 0 bases, leaving 12 bases between them. PBMCs were isolated by Ficoll-Paque density gradient centrifugation. This sample was sequenced with an Illumina NovaSeq 6000. cDNA libraries for TCRalpha and TCRbeta were prepared by 5'RACE using constant-segment primers, with sample barcodes and unique molecular identifiers added. Trizol reagent was used to extract RNA from every sample. Library amplification was performed in two PCR steps, and a second sample barcode and Illumina TruSeq adapters were introduced in the second step. Libraries were sequenced on an Illumina NovaSeq with 2 x 150 bp paired-end reads. In the paper's pipeline: The reads were demultiplexed and collapsed into UMI-guided consensus sequences using migec v1.2.7. With mixcr v2.1.11, UMI consensuses were aligned to TRA and TRB V and J templates and assembled into clonotypes. Expanded or contracted clonotypes were those called significant by both edgeR and NoisET, with noise models trained on biological replicates. For edgeR calls, the thresholds were a false discovery rate-adjusted p below 0.01 and a log2 fold-change of 1. PCA with hierarchical clustering of max-normalized trajectories of the 1000 most abundant clonotypes was used as exploratory dynamics analysis. Separately sequenced CD4+ and CD8+ repertoires were used to assign a CD4 or CD8 phenotype to each responding clone. In TCRdb, the public reads were trimmed at Q25 with fastp and aligned with MiXCR, with productive beta chains retained. Entries that share a CDR3 protein sequence are merged under the most common genes and DNA. Clone size and V and J calls follow TCRdb, not the original study. This sample has 550,000 to 700,000 distinct CDR3 sequences in its table, and 15% to 20% of those were observed once. The top ten clonotypes cover around 12% of the sample.

A remark on this clonotype: This receptor's antigen is unknown. Base qualities are not recorded, but no much larger clone differs from it by a single base.

The TCR originated in an adult woman who had mild COVID-19 (a few samples of this study predate the infection). The sample titles of this study are shuffled in the database, so cell type and time point are left out; the donor was told from shared clones. The chain uses TRBV4-1 and TRBJ1-4, with the identity of the D gene unclear. Specimen: PBMCs or a T cell subset sorted from them (not recorded which). The nucleotide sequence is given as TGCGCCAGCAGCCCACGGATGCTCGCAACTAATGAAAAACTGTTTTTT. It is translated as CASSPRMLATNEKLFF.